This T cell receptor beta chain derives from a study of graft-versus-host responses after intestinal transplantation. The germline V gene encodes CDR1 SGHAT and CDR2 FQNNGV. The CDR3 contains 14 residues. V gave up 6 bases and J gave up 9 bases, with 18 bases separating them. Produced via immunoSEQ multiplex PCR; TCRdb's table is partial and in-frame only. The sample includes some 90,000 clones, roughly 80% seen only once; the top ten take 0.83%. Points on this clone: Its antigen is unknown.

The sample here was unstimulated CD4+ T cells sorted from spleen or lymph node cells, taken before intestinal transplant. The genes are TRBV11-2 and TRBJ2-1; possibly TRBD2 for D (7 bases). The receptor's source is a human donor who received an intestinal transplant. CDR3 protein: CASRAIRGAGEQFF. CDR3 DNA sequence: TGTGCCAGCAGGGCCATTCGGGGGGCTGGTGAGCAGTTCTTC.